The 32 T cell receptor beta chains presented below share a single source sample, sequenced in a study of CD8 T cells in ankylosing spondylitis. Via MiXCR, TCRdb re-called the 5' RACE reads, giving one row per CDR3 protein. Altogether around 250,000 distinct CDR3 sequences are present, about 18% being singletons, with the ten largest covering around 30%. Sequencing input: blood, either unsorted or a sorted T cell fraction (not recorded which). These receptor sequences come from a male donor with ankylosing spondylitis or in good health (not recorded which).

A few counts support this clonotype. The rearrangement links TRBV7-2 to TRBJ2-7; tentative D call: TRBD2 (5 bases). There are 14 residues in the CDR3. Germline CDR1 and CDR2: SGHTA and FQGNSA. Deletions cut 2 bases from V and 3 bases from J, with 11 bases between. The DNA of the CDR3 is TGTGCCAGCAGCTTAAGTCTAGCCGACTACGAGCAGTACTTC. Encoded protein: CASSLSLADYEQYF.

This clonotype was found a few times. The rearrangement uses TRBV6-2 or TRBV6-3 and TRBJ1-1, with D possibly being TRBD1 (6 bases). CDR1 and CDR2 (germline): MNHEY, SVGEGT. The CDR3 runs to 13 residues. V was clipped by 6 bases and J by 4 bases, with 12 bases between them. As DNA, the CDR3 is TGTGCCAGCAGGCTCAGGGGAGGCACTGAAGCTTTCTTT. Residues: CASRLRGGTEAFF.

The gene calls are TRBV7-8 and TRBJ2-7, with TRBD1 matching over 9 bases. Unmatched junction bases numbered 7, after V lost 1 base and J lost 6 bases. Per the germline V gene, CDR1 is SGHVS and CDR2 is FQNEAQ. The CDR3 is 15 residues long. This chain's CDR3 is CASSLVGQGSFEQYF. The DNA for the CDR3 is TGTGCCAGCAGCTTAGTCGGACAGGGGAGTTTCGAGCAGTACTTC.

In this sample, this clonotype turned up many times. The chain recombines TRBV4-3 with TRBJ2-7; D is ambiguous. This CDR3 comprises 13 residues. Trimming cost V 0 bases and J 4 bases, with 7 bases left between them. CDR1 is LGHNA and CDR2 is YSLEER in the germline V gene. CDR3 in amino acids: CASSQETTYEQYF. Written as DNA, the CDR3 is TGCGCCAGCAGCCAAGAGACAACTTACGAGCAGTACTTC.

The genes are TRBV3-1 and TRBJ2-1, with D perhaps TRBD2 (6 bases). V was shortened by 4 bases and J by 3 bases, with 13 bases between the two germline ends. Germline assignment: CDR1 LGHDT and CDR2 YNNKEL (reference sequence). The CDR3 runs to 15 residues. CDR3 nucleotide sequence: TGTGCCAGCAGCCCTTACTCGGGAGACTACAATGAGCAGTTCTTC. It encodes CASSPYSGDYNEQFF.

V and J are TRBV7-9 and TRBJ2-3, with D possibly TRBD2 on 6 matching bases. This CDR3 has 16 residues. Trimming pared 2 bases from V and 5 bases from J, leaving 17 bases between. Germline assignment: CDR1 SEHNR and CDR2 FQNEAQ (reference sequence). DNA for the CDR3: TGTGCCAGCAGCTTAAACTGGCTAGCGACGTTAGATACGCAGTATTTT. Its translation is CASSLNWLATLDTQYF.

The chain couples TRBV29-1 to TRBJ2-6; 8 nucleotides match TRBD1. This CDR3 region has 17 residues. V lost 7 bases to trimming and J lost 0 bases; unmatched junction nucleotides: 11. Per germline, CDR1 SQVTM and CDR2 ANQGSEA. The CDR3 spells CSAQGQGANSGANVLTF. The CDR3 DNA reads TGCAGCGCCCAGGGGCAGGGGGCCAACTCTGGGGCCAACGTCCTGACTTTC. The variable domain in full, with the rest retrieved from reference TRBV29-1 and TRBJ2-6, is SAVISQKPSRDICQRGTSLTIQCQVDSQVTMMFWYRQQPGQSLTLIATANQGSEATYESGFVIDKFPISRPNLTFSTLTVSNMSPEDSSIYLCSAQGQGANSGANVLTFGAGSRLTVL.

The chain couples TRBV29-1 to TRBJ2-7, with 8 bases lining up with TRBD1. J lost 2 bases, V lost 3 bases, and 3 bases had no gene match. Germline CDR1 reads SQVTM; CDR2 reads ANQGSEA. This CDR3 contains 13 residues. CDR3 in DNA: TGCAGCGTTGATGGACAGGGAACCTACGAGCAGTACTTC. This codes for CSVDGQGTYEQYF.

The sample holds a few counts of this clonotype. The chain has TRBV27 and TRBJ2-2; D is perhaps TRBD1 or TRBD2 (5 bases each). V was cut by 2 bases and J by 6 bases, with 13 bases left in between. Germline V gene lookup returns CDR1 MNHEY and CDR2 SMNVEV (reference sequence). The CDR3 has 15 residues. CDR3 protein: CASSLGGLLAGELFF. The CDR3 DNA is TGTGCCAGCAGTTTAGGGGGATTGTTAGCCGGGGAGCTGTTTTTT.

In this sample, this clonotype turned up a few times. CDR3 sequence reads: CASSQETAGALTDTQYF. The CDR3 DNA is TGCGCCAGCAGCCAAGAGACGGCGGGGGCTCTCACAGATACGCAGTATTTT. The gene calls are TRBV4-3 and TRBJ2-3; D is possibly TRBD2 (7 bases). The V and J ends lost 0 bases and 2 bases respectively, with 15 bases between them. The CDR3 is 17 amino acids. From germline, CDR1 is LGHNA and CDR2 YSLEER.

J is TRBJ2-7 and V is TRBV12-3 or TRBV12-4; 7 nucleotides align to TRBD2. V lost 2 bases to trimming and J lost 2 bases; unmatched junction nucleotides: 6. This CDR3 has 15 amino acids. The CDR3 region has the DNA TGTGCCAGCAGTTTATTTGGGGGAGGGGCCTACGAGCAGTACTTC. It encodes CASSLFGGGAYEQYF.

This clonotype has just a few counts. The chain carries TRBV7-3 and TRBJ2-7; 9 nucleotides agree with TRBD2. J gave up 6 bases and V 0 bases, and 3 bases lay outside the gene matches. Looked up from germline, CDR1 is SGHTA and CDR2 is FQGTGA. CDR3 length: 14 residues. The chain's CDR3 is CASSLTSGSSEQYF. As DNA, the CDR3 is TGTGCCAGCAGCTTAACTAGCGGGAGTTCCGAGCAGTACTTC.

This clonotype was observed a handful of times. Here the CDR3 reads CASSPTHGTGVGETQYF. CDR3 DNA: TGTGCCAGCAGTCCAACCCACGGGACAGGGGTGGGCGAGACCCAGTACTTC. This chain uses TRBV12-3 or TRBV12-4 with TRBJ2-5, with 10 bases lining up with TRBD1. The CDR3 length is 17 residues. The junction had 14 bases not matched to a gene; V was cut back by 5 bases and J by 5 bases.

This clonotype showed up just a few times. This chain uses TRBV29-1 with TRBJ2-7, with 12 bases lining up with TRBD2. The CDR3 is 12 amino acids. J was trimmed by 5 bases and V by 7 bases; bases with no gene match: 3. CDR1 and CDR2 (germline): SQVTM, ANQGSEA. The CDR3 DNA follows: TGCAGCGGGACTAGCGGGGAGAACGAGCAGTACTTC. Encoded protein: CSGTSGENEQYF.

This clonotype has a handful of counts. This chain connects TRBV12-3 or TRBV12-4 to TRBJ1-1; D unclear. Trimming removed 7 bases from V and 3 bases from J, with 9 bases in between. CDR3 length equals 12 residues. Here the CDR3 DNA reads TGTGCCAGCATCGGTTTGGACACTGAAGCTTTCTTT. Its translation: CASIGLDTEAFF.

This clonotype was observed a few times. The genes are TRBV27 and TRBJ2-5; 13 bases fit TRBD2. With V trimmed by 6 bases and J by 4 bases, 2 bases remained unmatched. Germline V gives CDR1 MNHEY, CDR2 SMNVEV (reference sequence). This CDR3 is 14 amino acids long. The CDR3 loop reads CASSGLAGVETQYF. CDR3 DNA: TGTGCCAGCAGCGGACTAGCGGGAGTAGAGACCCAGTACTTC.

The V call is TRBV20-1, the J call TRBJ2-7; D is possibly TRBD2 (6 bases). CDR3 length equals 15 residues. Between the trimmed V and J ends, which lost 5 bases and 3 bases, there was a span of 20 bases. Germline CDR1 and CDR2: DFQATT and SNEGSKA (reference sequence). CDR3 sequence: CSAGPAEEGIYEQYF. CDR3 nucleotides: TGCAGTGCTGGGCCGGCGGAGGAGGGGATCTACGAGCAGTACTTC.

There are a few counts of this clonotype. The chain links TRBV20-1 to TRBJ2-7; D is possibly TRBD2 (5 bases). Trimming took 0 bases from V and 2 from J, leaving 14 bases between them. In germline, CDR1 is DFQATT, CDR2 SNEGSKA (reference sequence). The CDR3 consists of 15 residues. DNA for the CDR3: TGCAGTGCTAGAGATCGGAGCGGCAGTACCTACGAGCAGTACTTC. Protein product: CSARDRSGSTYEQYF.

The V and J genes are TRBV12-3 or TRBV12-4 and TRBJ2-5; 7 bases are a match to TRBD1. The CDR3 consists of 16 residues. After removal of 1 base from V and 0 bases from J, the junction contained 5 bases not matched to a gene. The CDR3 loop reads CASSLGGTAHQETQYF. Written as DNA, the CDR3 is TGTGCCAGCAGTTTAGGGGGGACAGCGCACCAAGAGACCCAGTACTTC.

The chain links TRBV5-6 to TRBJ2-5, with a tentative D call TRBD2 (6 bases). In germline, CDR1 is SGHDT, CDR2 YYEEEE. This CDR3 comprises 16 residues. Trimming removed 0 bases at V and 4 bases at J, with 16 bases between. CDR3 nucleotide sequence: TGTGCCAGCAGCTTGGCTTGGGAGTCCGGGGGAGAGACCCAGTACTTC. Translation: CASSLAWESGGETQYF.

This clonotype showed up just a few times. The CDR3 region has the DNA TGTGCCAGCAGCCCGATGGTAGTCGACCTAACCTACGAGCAGTACTTC. Encoded protein: CASSPMVVDLTYEQYF. The V gene is TRBV3-1, the J gene TRBJ2-7; D is unclear. Germline CDR1 is LGHDT and CDR2 is YNNKEL (reference sequence). The CDR3 is made up of 16 amino acids. The ends were cut back, 4 bases at V and 2 bases at J, with 18 bases in the middle.

The chain combines TRBV27 with TRBJ2-7; 8 bases are shared with TRBD1. V was pared by 5 bases and J by 6 bases, with 9 bases of the junction left unmatched. CDR3 length: 14 residues. CDR1 MNHEY and CDR2 SMNVEV come from the germline V gene (reference sequence). In nucleotides, the CDR3 is TGTGCCAGCAGTGCAGGGACAGGAGTAGGCGAGCAGTACTTC. This gives the protein CASSAGTGVGEQYF.

This clonotype was detected many times. The rearrangement links TRBV29-1 to TRBJ2-2; 9 bases line up with TRBD1. V lost 6 bases and J lost 7; bases outside the gene matches: 3. The CDR3 is 12 amino acids. CDR1 SQVTM and CDR2 ANQGSEA come from the germline V gene. CDR3 region: CSVGTGNGELFF. In nucleotides, the CDR3 is TGCAGCGTAGGGACAGGGAACGGGGAGCTGTTTTTT.

The rearrangement joins TRBV7-2 to TRBJ2-3; D gene uncertain. V dropped 6 bases and J dropped 5 bases, with 9 bases sitting between them. CDR3 length: 12 amino acids. Germline CDR1 is SGHTA and CDR2 is FQGNSA. CDR3 sequence reads: CASSPARDTQYF. In DNA form, the CDR3 reads TGTGCCAGCAGTCCCGCGAGAGATACGCAGTATTTT.

This clonotype was seen many times. V is TRBV7-9 and J is TRBJ2-3; 11 bases fit TRBD2. This CDR3 has 17 amino acids. Germline-derived CDR1 and CDR2 are SEHNR and FQNEAQ (reference sequence). V shed 5 bases, J shed 2 bases, and the junction held 9 bases outside the gene matches. DNA of the CDR3: TGTGCCAGCAGCCGCCCGGGACTAGCGGAATCCACAGATACGCAGTATTTT. Protein: CASSRPGLAESTDTQYF. Complete variable domain (other parts from reference TRBV7-9 and TRBJ2-3): DTGVSQNPRHKITKRGQNVTFRCDPISEHNRLYWYRQTLGQGPEFLTYFQNEAQLEKSRLLSDRFSAERPKGSFSTLEIQRTEQGDSAMYLCASSRPGLAESTDTQYFGPGTRLTVL.

This clonotype has more than one count but fewer than ten. This chain uses TRBV9 with TRBJ2-7; 14 positions agree with TRBD2. Germline V gene lookup returns CDR1 SGDLS and CDR2 YYNGEE. The V and J ends lost 2 bases and 4 bases, in that order; junction bases with no gene match: 5. The CDR3 is 16 amino acids. The CDR3 region has the DNA TGTGCCAGCAGCGTTGCGGGGACTAGCGGGAGTTACGAGCAGTACTTC. It yields the protein CASSVAGTSGSYEQYF.

The rearrangement links TRBV29-1 to TRBJ2-7; no reliable D call. This CDR3 has 14 residues. The germline V and J ends were trimmed by 6 bases and 5 bases, with 20 bases remaining between them. The germline gives CDR1 SQVTM, CDR2 ANQGSEA. The CDR3 loop reads CSVREEQRSDEQYF. The CDR3 nucleotides read TGCAGCGTCCGAGAGGAACAGAGGTCTGACGAGCAGTACTTC.

The chain combines TRBV16 with TRBJ2-1, with 10 bases identical to TRBD2. V shed 4 bases and J 1 base; nucleotides not matched to a gene: 1. The CDR3 covers 15 residues. Germline CDR1 is KGHSY and CDR2 is FQNENV. CDR3 sequence: CASSLSGRSYNEQFF. As DNA, the CDR3 is TGTGCCAGCAGCCTTAGCGGGAGGTCCTACAATGAGCAGTTCTTC.

The CDR3 is CASSRTSASYNEQFF. The CDR3 DNA follows: TGCGCCAGCAGCCGGACTAGCGCCTCCTACAATGAGCAGTTCTTC. The chain joins TRBV4-3 to TRBJ2-1; 9 nucleotides match TRBD2. The CDR3 is 15 residues long. Germline values: CDR1 LGHNA, CDR2 YSLEER. Trimming removed 4 bases from V and 0 bases from J; junction bases left unmatched: 1.

The rearrangement uses TRBV21-1 and TRBJ1-6; the table's D call, TRBD1, has no DNA check behind it. TRBV21-1 is a known pseudogene. The CDR3 runs to 18 residues. The CDR3 DNA reads TGTGCCAGCAGCACTCAAGTACCGACAGGAAAATATAATTCACCCCTCCACTTT. This translates into CASSTQVPTGKYNSPLHF.

This clonotype was found many times. The chain joins TRBV29-1 to TRBJ2-2; unclear D gene. The CDR3 sequence is 14 residues long. V shed 5 bases and J shed 1 base, with 11 bases lying between them. The germline CDR1 and CDR2 sequences are SQVTM and ANQGSEA. CDR3 in DNA: TGCAGCGTTCAGAGCCCTAGGAACACCGGGGAGCTGTTTTTT. Translating it yields CSVQSPRNTGELFF.

A word on this clonotype: A read error may account for a junction end that differs from germline. V usage is TRBV10-3 and J usage is TRBJ1-1, with TRBD1 matching 7 bases. The germline V gene has CDR1 ENHRY and CDR2 SYGVKD. The CDR3 loop spans 14 amino acids. CDR3 in DNA: TGTGCCATCAGAGGACAGGAGATGAACACTGAAGTTTTCTTT. Its translation is CAIRGQEMNTEVFF.